This is a list of T cell receptor beta chains from one sample in a study of read filtering for tumor transcriptome and immune sequencing. TCRdb used MiXCR to reprocess the reads, holding one entry per CDR3 protein. The sample holds over 55,000 distinct CDR3 sequences; 11% to 15% are singletons and the top ten take over 40%. Sequencing was done on a sample of a population of CD138-negative cells sorted from bone marrow. Every receptor here comes from a donor over 35 with multiple myeloma. The CDR3 runs from the conserved cysteine through the conserved F or W. The order of the fields is V gene, J gene, D gene, clone size, CDR3 protein, CDR3 DNA. D genes are given only for firm matches. Expanded clones get a size class; other rows say once, few or many, or leave the size out.

>TRBV15|TRBJ2-7|TRBD2|many
CATSRPPPSGSSYEQYF
TGTGCCACCAGCAGGCCCCCGCCTAGCGGGAGCTCCTACGAGCAGTACTTC
>TRBV5-1|TRBJ2-1|TRBD2|many
CASSGHIAGGSYNEQFF
TGCGCCAGCAGCGGACACATAGCGGGAGGCTCCTACAATGAGCAGTTCTTC
>TRBV5-1|TRBJ1-1|.|many
CASSLSSIRGTEAFF
TGCGCCAGCAGCTTGTCGTCCATCCGCGGCACTGAAGCTTTCTTT
>TRBV18|TRBJ1-4|TRBD1|.
CASSSTGQGNERLFF
TGTGCCAGCTCATCAACGGGACAGGGCAATGAGAGACTGTTTTTT
>TRBV5-1|TRBJ1-1|.|many
CASSLGARRGNTEAFF
TGCGCCAGCAGCTTGGGGGCCCGTAGGGGGAACACTGAAGCTTTCTTT
>TRBV5-1|TRBJ2-7|TRBD2|many
CASCLGTSIDEQYF
TGCGCCAGCTGCCTAGGGACTAGCATCGACGAGCAGTACTTC
>TRBV20-1|TRBJ1-2|.|many
CSARVPPGIQYTF
TGCAGTGCTAGAGTTCCCCCAGGCATACAATACACCTTC
>TRBV7-9|TRBJ1-1|TRBD1|many
CASNFGTANTEAFF
TGTGCCAGCAACTTCGGGACAGCGAACACTGAAGCTTTCTTT
>TRBV27|TRBJ1-1|TRBD1|many
CASSFALRQGKITEAFF
TGTGCCAGCAGTTTCGCGCTGCGACAGGGGAAGATCACTGAAGCTTTCTTT
>TRBV24-1|TRBJ1-5|TRBD1|.
CATSDSGTGKQPQHF
TGTGCCACCAGTGATTCCGGGACAGGGAAACAGCCCCAGCATTTT
>TRBV4-3|TRBJ1-1|TRBD1|many
CASSQPTGGHTEAFF
TGCGCCAGCAGCCAACCTACAGGGGGTCACACTGAAGCTTTCTTT
>TRBV6-5|TRBJ2-1|.|many
CASSYSRDEQFF
TGTGCCAGCAGTTACTCGAGGGATGAGCAGTTCTTC
>TRBV5-1|TRBJ1-1|.|many
CASSLGVEAFF
TGCGCCAGCAGCTTGGGTGTAGAAGCTTTCTTT
>TRBV12-3/TRBV12-4|TRBJ2-3|.|.
CASSSALAGTDTQYF
TGTGCCAGCAGTTCCGCCTTGGCAGGCACAGATACGCAGTATTTT
>TRBV25-1|TRBJ2-2|.|.
CASSVSGELFF
TGTGCCAGCAGTGTCTCCGGGGAGCTGTTTTTT
>TRBV20-1|TRBJ2-3|.|many
CSARDWARGSDTQYF
TGCAGTGCTAGAGATTGGGCTAGAGGGTCAGATACGCAGTATTTT
>TRBV30|TRBJ2-7|.|many
CAWSVGQRYEQYF
TGTGCCTGGAGTGTTGGACAGCGATACGAGCAGTACTTC
>TRBV20-1|TRBJ2-1|TRBD1|many
CSADGQGDEQFF
TGCAGTGCCGACGGACAGGGGGATGAGCAGTTCTTC
>TRBV7-6|TRBJ2-6|.|many
CASSSVGGPGANVLTF
TGTGCCAGCAGCTCGGTTGGGGGTCCTGGGGCCAACGTCCTGACTTTC
>TRBV7-2|TRBJ2-2|.|few
CASSLGRTGELFF
TGTGCCAGCAGCTTAGGGAGAACCGGGGAGCTGTTTTTT
>TRBV11-3|TRBJ2-5|TRBD1|many
CASSPRTGLHQETQYF
TGTGCCAGCAGCCCCCGGACAGGTCTACACCAAGAGACCCAGTACTTC
>TRBV11-2|TRBJ2-1|.|many
CASSTLSLTYNEQFF
TGTGCCAGCAGCACCCTGAGCCTCACCTACAATGAGCAGTTCTTC
>TRBV28|TRBJ2-1|.|many
CASSLSDYLERVLGDNEQFF
TGTGCCAGCAGTTTATCGGACTATCTTGAAAGGGTTTTAGGGGACAATGAGCAGTTCTTC
>TRBV10-3|TRBJ2-1|.|many
CAMGQTNNEQFF
TGTGCCATGGGGCAGACGAACAATGAGCAGTTCTTC
>TRBV5-5|TRBJ1-5|.|many
CASSFSDINQPQHF
TGTGCCAGCAGCTTTTCGGACATCAATCAGCCCCAGCATTTT
>TRBV19|TRBJ1-1|TRBD1|many
CASSPGQAPGMRTEAFF
TGTGCCAGTAGTCCGGGACAGGCGCCCGGCATGAGGACTGAAGCTTTCTTT
>TRBV12-5|TRBJ1-3|.|few
CASGLVWKTGASSGNTIYF
TGTGCTAGTGGTTTGGTATGGAAGACAGGAGCCTCCTCTGGAAACACCATATATTTT
>TRBV2|TRBJ2-3|TRBD1|few
CASSGDSRTDTQYF
TGTGCCAGCAGTGGGGACAGCCGCACAGATACGCAGTATTTT
>TRBV6-5|TRBJ2-5|.|few
CASSSYYRGQGREETQYF
TGTGCCAGCAGTTCCTACTACCGGGGGCAGGGTAGGGAAGAGACCCAGTACTTC
>TRBV4-1|TRBJ1-1|.|many
CASSQDVAGITEAFF
TGCGCCAGCAGCCAAGATGTTGCAGGGATCACTGAAGCTTTCTTT
>TRBV5-5|TRBJ1-4|.|medium-sized
CASTVQDPTREKLFF
TGTGCCAGCACAGTACAGGACCCAACGCGTGAAAAACTGTTTTTT
>TRBV9|TRBJ1-1|TRBD1|many
CASSPGQGASTEAFF
TGTGCCAGCAGCCCGGGACAGGGGGCATCCACTGAAGCTTTCTTT
>TRBV6-6|TRBJ1-5|.|many
CASTLDSGNQPQHF
TGTGCCAGCACCCTGGACAGTGGGAATCAGCCCCAGCATTTT
>TRBV7-2|TRBJ2-1|.|many
CASSFPRDNNEQFF
TGTGCCAGCAGCTTTCCCCGGGACAACAATGAGCAGTTCTTC
>TRBV25-1|TRBJ2-2|TRBD1|many
CASSLNAGTDTGELFF
TGTGCCAGCAGTCTTAACGCCGGGACAGACACCGGGGAGCTGTTTTTT
>TRBV20-1|TRBJ2-7|.|many
CSARVGSTYEQYF
TGCAGTGCTAGAGTAGGGAGTACCTACGAGCAGTACTTC
>TRBV20-1|TRBJ2-1|.|many
CSARVFLAGSYNEQFF
TGCAGTGCTAGAGTTTTTCTGGCAGGGTCTTACAATGAGCAGTTCTTC
>TRBV7-8|TRBJ2-5|TRBD1|many
CASSPQGGETQYF
TGTGCCAGCAGCCCACAGGGGGGAGAGACCCAGTACTTC